Described below is a single TCR beta chain sequence and its context. This clone was picked up many times. Which antigen it targets is not known. The sample holds no much larger clone one base away, and base qualities are not on file. The data derive from a study of blood T cell repertoires in COVID-19 (TCRdb year 2020). Regarding the complete study: The collaborator samples originated in the United States, Italy and Spain and spanned the acute and convalescent phases of COVID-19. The prospective study material was composed of cDNA or gDNA derived from T cells, B-cell-depleted T cells, or PBMCs. Deeply sampled blood TCRbeta repertoires from subjects exposed to, actively infected with, or recovered from COVID-19 were included in the dataset. The repertoires were released in a freely available public database meant as a resource for research on the immune response to SARS-CoV-2. The samples were drawn from the first 160 participants of the ongoing ImmuneRACE study and from under 1,500 subjects provided by 6 global collaborators. Sample metadata almost always included a de-identified subject ID, COVID-19 status, age in years and sex. HLA class I and class II types, where available, came from metadata supplied by the sample provider rather than from assay-based typing. Summary of the overall study and its limitations: Clinical and demographic metadata were provided uncurated, with the amount varying by source and participant.

TCRbeta CDR3 regions were amplified from genomic DNA by means of the immunoSEQ Assay, a bias-controlled multiplex PCR. For the original study's pipeline: The number of nucleated cells in each sample was estimated from the amplification of reference gene primers within the assay. To quantify the absolute abundance of each unique TCRbeta CDR3 rearrangement, sequence reads were collapsed and filtered. For each sample, productive Simpson clonality was calculated by taking the square root of Simpson's diversity index across productive rearrangements. As stored in TCRdb, this immuneACCESS dataset retains in-frame rearrangements with V and J assigned. A fraction of the clones does not appear; measured against another copy, unresolved V genes explain less than half of the discrepancy, and the remainder lacks a known reason. V and J calls and clone size are given by that table; D and trimming were obtained from the DNA. The table for this sample lists about 430,000 clones; over 75% of them were counted only once. The ten largest account for approximately 1.2% of the sample.

V is pruned by 2 bases and J by 2 bases, leaving 4 bases of the junction without a gene match. Inclusive of the bounding cysteine and phenylalanine, the CDR3 is 15 residues long. Of the read, only the CDR3 DNA is kept; its 45 bases are in frame from base 1. The germline V gene encodes CDR1 SGDLS and CDR2 YYNGEE. Participants in the prospective study were aged about 18 to 100 years, lived in approximately 26 United States geographic areas, and enrolled through a virtual design. Cohort assignment in the prospective study relied on participant-reported clinical history from a screening survey and a study questionnaire. Recovered participants in ImmuneRACE Cohort 3 were defined as having two consecutive negative NP/OP PCR tests, clearance from a healthcare professional, or resolution of symptoms. In the prospective study, whole blood, serum and a nasopharyngeal or oropharyngeal swab were collected from each participant by mobile phlebotomists. Participants in the prospective study had the option to provide additional blood draws and questionnaires over a roughly two-month period. Prospective study blood samples were shipped either frozen or at room temperature before DNA extraction.

The source of this sequence is a man aged 25 to 40 who had recovered from COVID-19. The sequencing input was PBMCs or T cells enriched from blood (not recorded which). The sequence joins TRBV9 to TRBJ2-3; 8 nucleotides in the junction match TRBD2. The CDR3 protein: CASSVGTRDTDTQYF. At the DNA level, the sequence is TGTGCCAGCAGCGTTGGGACTAGGGACACAGATACGCAGTATTTT.